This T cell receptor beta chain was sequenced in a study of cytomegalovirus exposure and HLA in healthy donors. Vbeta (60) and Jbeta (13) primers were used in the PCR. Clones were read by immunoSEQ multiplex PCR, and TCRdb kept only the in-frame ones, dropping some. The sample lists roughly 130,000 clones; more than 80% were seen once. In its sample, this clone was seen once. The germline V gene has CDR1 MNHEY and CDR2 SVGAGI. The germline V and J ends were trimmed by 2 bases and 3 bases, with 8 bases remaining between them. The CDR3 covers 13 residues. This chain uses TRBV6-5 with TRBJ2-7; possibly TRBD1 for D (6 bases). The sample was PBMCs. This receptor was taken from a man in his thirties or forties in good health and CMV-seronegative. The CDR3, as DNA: TGTGCCAGCAGTTACGGGGGCCTCTACGAGCAGTACTTC. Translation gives CASSYGGLYEQYF.